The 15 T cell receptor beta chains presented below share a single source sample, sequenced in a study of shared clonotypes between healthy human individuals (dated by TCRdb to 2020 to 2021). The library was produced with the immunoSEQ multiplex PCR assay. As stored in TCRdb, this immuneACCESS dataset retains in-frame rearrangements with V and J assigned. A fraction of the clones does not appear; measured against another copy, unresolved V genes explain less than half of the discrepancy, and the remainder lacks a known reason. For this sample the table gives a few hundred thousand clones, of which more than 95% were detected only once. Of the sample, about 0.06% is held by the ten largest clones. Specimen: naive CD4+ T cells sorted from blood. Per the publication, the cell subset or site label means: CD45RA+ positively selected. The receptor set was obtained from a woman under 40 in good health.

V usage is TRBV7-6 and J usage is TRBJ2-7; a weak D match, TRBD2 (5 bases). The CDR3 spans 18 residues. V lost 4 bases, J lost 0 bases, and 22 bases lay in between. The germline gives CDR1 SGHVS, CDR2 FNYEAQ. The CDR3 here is CASSSNRARGGDSYEQYF. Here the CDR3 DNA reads TGTGCCAGCAGCTCAAACCGGGCCCGAGGAGGAGACTCCTACGAGCAGTACTTC.

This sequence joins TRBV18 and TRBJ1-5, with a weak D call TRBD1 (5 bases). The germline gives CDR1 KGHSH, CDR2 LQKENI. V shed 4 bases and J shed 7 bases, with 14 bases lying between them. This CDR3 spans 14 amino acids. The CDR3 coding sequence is TGTGCCAGCTCACGACAAGACAGTGGACAGCCCCAGCATTTT. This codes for CASSRQDSGQPQHF.

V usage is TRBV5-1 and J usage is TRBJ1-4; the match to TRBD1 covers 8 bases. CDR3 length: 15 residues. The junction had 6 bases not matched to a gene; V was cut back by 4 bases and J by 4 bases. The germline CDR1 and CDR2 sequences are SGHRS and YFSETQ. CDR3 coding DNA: TGCGCCAGCAGCCAAGGACAGGGAAATAATGAAAAACTGTTTTTT. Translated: CASSQGQGNNEKLFF.

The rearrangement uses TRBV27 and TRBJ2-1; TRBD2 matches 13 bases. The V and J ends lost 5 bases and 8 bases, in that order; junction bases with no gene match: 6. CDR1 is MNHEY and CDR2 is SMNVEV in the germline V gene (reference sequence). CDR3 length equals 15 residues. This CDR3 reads CASSGTSGVSDEQFF. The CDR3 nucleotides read TGTGCCAGCAGTGGGACTAGCGGGGTATCCGATGAGCAGTTCTTC.

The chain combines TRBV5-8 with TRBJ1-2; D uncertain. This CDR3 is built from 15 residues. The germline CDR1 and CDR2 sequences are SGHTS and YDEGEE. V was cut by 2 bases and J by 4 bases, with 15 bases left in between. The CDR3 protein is CASSFPGLAVYGYTF. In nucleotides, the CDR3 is TGTGCCAGCAGCTTCCCGGGGTTGGCTGTCTATGGCTACACCTTC.

The CDR3 region has the DNA TGTGCCAGCAGCTTAGAAGGCAGGGGGAGCGGCTACACCTTC. Protein product: CASSLEGRGSGYTF. The chain employs TRBV7-9 and TRBJ1-2; TRBD1 aligns across 7 bases. Germline trimming cut 1 base from V and 8 bases from J; bases unmatched to any gene: 7. Germline V lookup: CDR1 SEHNR, CDR2 FQNEAQ (reference sequence). CDR3 length equals 14 residues.

CDR3 coding DNA: TGTGCCAGCAGTAAAGACCGGACCAGCGGGGAGCTGTTTTTT. Translated: CASSKDRTSGELFF. The rearrangement uses TRBV2 and TRBJ2-2; the D is unclear. Trimming removed 5 bases at V and 7 bases at J, with 14 bases between. This CDR3 comprises 14 residues. The germline V gene has CDR1 SNHLY and CDR2 FYNNEI.

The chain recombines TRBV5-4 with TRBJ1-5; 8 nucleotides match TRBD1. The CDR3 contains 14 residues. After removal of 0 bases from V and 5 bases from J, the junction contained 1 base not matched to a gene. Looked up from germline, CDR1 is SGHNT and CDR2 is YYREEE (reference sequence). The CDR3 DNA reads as TGTGCCAGCAGCTTGGCAGGGGGCGATCAGCCCCAGCATTTT. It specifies CASSLAGGDQPQHF.

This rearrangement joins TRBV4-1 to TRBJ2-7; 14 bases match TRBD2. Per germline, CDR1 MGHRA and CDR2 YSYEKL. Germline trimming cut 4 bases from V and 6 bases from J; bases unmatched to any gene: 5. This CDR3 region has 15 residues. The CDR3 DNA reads TGCGCCAGCAGCCTGGGACTAGCGGGAGTAGTCGAGCAGTACTTC. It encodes CASSLGLAGVVEQYF.

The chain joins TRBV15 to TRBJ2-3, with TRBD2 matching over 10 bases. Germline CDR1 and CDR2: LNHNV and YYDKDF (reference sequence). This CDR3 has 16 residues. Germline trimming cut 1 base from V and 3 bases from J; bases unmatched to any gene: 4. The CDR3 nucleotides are TGTGCCACCAGCAGAGGCCCTAGCGGGAGAACAGATACGCAGTATTTT. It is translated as CATSRGPSGRTDTQYF.

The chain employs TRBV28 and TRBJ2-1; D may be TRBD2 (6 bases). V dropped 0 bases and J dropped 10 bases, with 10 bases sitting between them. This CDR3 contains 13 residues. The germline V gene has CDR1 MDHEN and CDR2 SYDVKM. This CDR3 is CASSLWGGSEQFF. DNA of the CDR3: TGTGCCAGCAGTTTATGGGGGGGATCGGAGCAGTTCTTC. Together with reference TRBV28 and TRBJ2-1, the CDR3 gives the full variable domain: DVKVTQSSRYLVKRTGEKVFLECVQDMDHENMFWYRQDPGLGLRLIYFSYDVKMKEKGDIPEGYSVSREKKERFSLILESASTNQTSMYLCASSLWGGSEQFFGPGTRLTVL.

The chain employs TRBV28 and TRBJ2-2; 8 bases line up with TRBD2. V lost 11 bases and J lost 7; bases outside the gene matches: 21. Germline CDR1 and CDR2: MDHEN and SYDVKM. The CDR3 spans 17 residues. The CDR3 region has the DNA TGTGCCGCCCCTTTGCGTCGGTGGCGGGAGGAAGTCGGGGAGCTGTTTTTT. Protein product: CAAPLRRWREEVGELFF.

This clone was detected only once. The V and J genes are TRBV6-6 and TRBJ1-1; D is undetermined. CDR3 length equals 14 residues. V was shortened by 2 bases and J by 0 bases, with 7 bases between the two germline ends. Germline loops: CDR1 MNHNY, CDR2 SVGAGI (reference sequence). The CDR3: CASSYKEVNTEAFF. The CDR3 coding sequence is TGTGCCAGCAGTTACAAGGAGGTGAACACTGAAGCTTTCTTT.

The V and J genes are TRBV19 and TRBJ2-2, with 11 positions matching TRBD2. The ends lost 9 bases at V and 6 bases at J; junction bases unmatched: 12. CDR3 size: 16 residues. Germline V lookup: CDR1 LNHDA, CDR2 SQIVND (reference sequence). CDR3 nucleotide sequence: TGTGCCAGCATAAAAAATAGCGGGAGGGCCCCCGGGGAGCTGTTTTTT. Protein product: CASIKNSGRAPGELFF.

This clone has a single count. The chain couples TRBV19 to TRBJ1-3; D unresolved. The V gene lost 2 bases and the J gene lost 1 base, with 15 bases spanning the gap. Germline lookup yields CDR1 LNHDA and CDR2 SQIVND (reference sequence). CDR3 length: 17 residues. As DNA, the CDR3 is TGTGCCAGTAGTATACAGCGAGTTAGTCTTTCTGGAAACACCATATATTTT. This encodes CASSIQRVSLSGNTIYF.